This TCR beta chain was captured by sequencing in a study of cytomegalovirus exposure and HLA in healthy donors. Turning to the study itself: Earlier results showed approximately 110 million unique TCR beta sequences derived from approximately 180 million T cells. Study findings and constraints: The classifier reportedly diagnosed cytomegalovirus status with high specificity and sensitivity. Analysis performed later found around 15,000 TCR beta sequences associated with HLA alleles at 0.05 false discovery rate. CMV serostatus stood as the only immune exposure information on hand.

Trimming cost V 3 bases and J 0 bases, with 5 bases left between them. The CDR3 totals 13 residues. Germline lookup yields CDR1 SNHLY and CDR2 FYNNEI. A word on this clone: Its target is unknown.

The PCR was carried out with 60 Vbeta primers and 13 Jbeta primers. Libraries were prepared by immunoSEQ multiplex PCR; TCRdb keeps only in-frame clonotypes and omits some of them. The repertoire holds 100,000 to 150,000 clones, with roughly four fifths as singletons. The sequenced sample was PBMCs. The sequence was collected from a woman in her forties or fifties in good health and CMV-seronegative. V and J are TRBV2 and TRBJ1-2, with D uncertain. Written as DNA, the CDR3 is TGTGCCAGCAGTGACCTATCTAACTATGGCTACACCTTC. Its translation: CASSDLSNYGYTF.